Following are 28 T cell receptor beta chains from one sample sequenced in a study of CD8 T cells in ankylosing spondylitis. A single record per CDR3 protein comes from TCRdb applying MiXCR to the 5' RACE reads. The sample consists of about 35,000 distinct CDR3 sequences, 10% to 13% of them appearing once. The sequencing sample was made of blood, either unsorted or a sorted T cell fraction (not recorded which). The receptors derive from a male donor with ankylosing spondylitis or in good health (not recorded which).

Many counts were recorded for this clonotype. The chain carries TRBV18 and TRBJ1-4, with a tentative D call TRBD1 (5 bases). The CDR3 has 16 residues. Per germline, CDR1 KGHSH and CDR2 LQKENI. The V end lost 0 bases, the J end lost 4 bases, and 12 bases lay between the germline ends. CDR3 sequence reads: CASSPPRGDLNEKLFF. DNA of the CDR3: TGTGCCAGCTCACCACCTCGGGGGGACCTTAATGAAAAACTGTTTTTT.

This clonotype was seen repeatedly, ten times or more. CDR3 coding DNA: TGTGCCAGCAGCCCACCCCCGGGACAGGACTACGAGCAGTACTTC. The encoded protein is CASSPPPGQDYEQYF. The rearrangement links TRBV9 to TRBJ2-7; 8 nucleotides agree with TRBD1. The CDR3 length is 15 residues. The ends lost 4 bases at V and 3 bases at J; junction bases unmatched: 9. Per germline, CDR1 SGDLS and CDR2 YYNGEE.

The chain combines TRBV18 with TRBJ2-3; 9 positions agree with TRBD1. The CDR3 sequence is 15 residues long. Trimming at V came to 3 bases and at J to 3 bases, leaving 4 bases not matched to a gene. Looked up from germline, CDR1 is KGHSH and CDR2 is LQKENI. CDR3 DNA: TGTGCCAGCTCACCCCGGACAGGGGAGACAGATACGCAGTATTTT. It specifies CASSPRTGETDTQYF.

This clonotype was recorded at least ten times. The rearrangement links TRBV6-1 to TRBJ2-7, with D maybe TRBD2 (5 bases). The CDR3 length is 13 residues. V lost 8 bases and J 6 bases, leaving 17 bases between the germline ends. The germline V gene encodes CDR1 MNHNS and CDR2 SASEGT. The CDR3 spells CASGEPVIGEQYF. CDR3 in DNA: TGTGCCAGCGGGGAGCCGGTGATCGGCGAGCAGTACTTC.

The chain has TRBV3-1 and TRBJ2-7; 7 nucleotides line up with TRBD2. This CDR3 is built from 14 residues. In germline, CDR1 is LGHDT, CDR2 YNNKEL (reference sequence). V shed 5 bases and J 2 bases; nucleotides not matched to a gene: 6. CDR3 bases: TGTGCCAGCAGCTGGGGACTACGGACCTACGAGCAGTACTTC. Residues: CASSWGLRTYEQYF.

This clonotype was recorded at least ten times. The chain joins TRBV12-3 or TRBV12-4 to TRBJ2-1; D gene ambiguous. This CDR3 contains 10 residues. The V end lost 3 bases, the J end lost 7 bases, and 1 base lay between the germline ends. The CDR3 DNA reads TGTGCCAGCAGTTTTAATGAGCAGTTCTTC. Encoded protein: CASSFNEQFF.

This clonotype has ten or more counts. This rearrangement joins TRBV5-1 to TRBJ2-5; the D is unclear. In germline, CDR1 is SGHRS, CDR2 YFSETQ. The length of the CDR3 is 14 residues. V was pared by 4 bases and J by 4 bases, with 14 bases between. The CDR3 region is CASSLGVSRETQYF. The CDR3 region has the DNA TGCGCCAGCAGCCTTGGTGTTAGTAGAGAGACCCAGTACTTC.

This clonotype was seen repeatedly, ten times or more. The chain employs TRBV24-1 and TRBJ2-1; 13 nucleotides agree with TRBD2. The CDR3 covers 15 residues. The V gene end was trimmed by 7 bases and the J gene end by 7 bases; junction bases not matched to a gene: 6. In germline, CDR1 is KGHDR, CDR2 SFDVKD. CDR3 nucleotide sequence: TGTGCCACCAGGCCGACTAGCGGGAGGACTAATGAGCAGTTCTTC. As protein: CATRPTSGRTNEQFF.

This clonotype was seen repeatedly, ten times or more. The J gene is TRBJ1-1, the V gene TRBV5-1; D not certain. The V end was cut by 7 bases, the J end by 4 bases, with 17 bases between. The CDR3 contains 14 residues. CDR1 is SGHRS, CDR2 YFSETQ, per germline. The CDR3 loop is CASRPDWGSTEAFF. The CDR3 DNA sequence: TGCGCCAGCCGCCCTGATTGGGGAAGCACTGAAGCTTTCTTT.

This clonotype has a count of ten or more. The chain recombines TRBV29-1 with TRBJ2-3; the D is unclear. CDR3 length: 16 amino acids. V lost 0 bases, J lost 1 base, and 14 bases lay in between. The germline gives CDR1 SQVTM, CDR2 ANQGSEA. CDR3 amino acids: CSVEDLETRGTDTQYF. The CDR3 DNA reads TGCAGCGTTGAAGATCTGGAGACGCGTGGCACAGATACGCAGTATTTT.

This clonotype has only a few counts. V usage is TRBV5-4 and J usage is TRBJ2-6; D may correspond to TRBD1 or TRBD2 (6 bases each). The germline CDR1 and CDR2 sequences are SGHNT and YYREEE (reference sequence). Trimming took 2 bases from V and 2 from J, leaving 8 bases between them. The CDR3 is 15 residues long. CDR3: CASSFGGTGANVLTF. DNA of the CDR3: TGTGCCAGCAGCTTCGGGGGCACTGGGGCCAACGTCCTGACTTTC.

This clonotype was seen a handful of times. The chain uses TRBV18 and TRBJ2-3; D remains unclear. The CDR3 runs 17 residues. The germline V and J ends were trimmed by 3 bases and 0 bases, with 16 bases remaining between them. CDR1 and CDR2 from the germline V gene are KGHSH and LQKENI. The CDR3: CASSPATAQLSTDTQYF. The CDR3 DNA sequence: TGTGCCAGCTCACCGGCCACGGCACAGCTTAGCACAGATACGCAGTATTTT.

In its sample, this clonotype is medium-sized. The chain carries TRBV9 and TRBJ2-6, with 8 bases matching TRBD2. Germline values: CDR1 SGDLS, CDR2 YYNGEE. The CDR3 extends over 17 amino acids. The ends lost 5 bases at V and 0 bases at J; junction bases unmatched: 7. The CDR3 DNA follows: TGTGCCAGCAGATCTAGCGGGCCTGACTCTGGGGCCAACGTCCTGACTTTC. Translated: CASRSSGPDSGANVLTF.

This clonotype was found many times. This chain joins TRBV10-3 and TRBJ2-1; the D is unclear. V was trimmed by 0 bases and J by 4 bases, leaving 4 bases between them. The CDR3 runs 13 residues. The V gene's germline CDR1 is ENHRY and CDR2 SYGVKD. DNA for the CDR3: TGTGCCATCAGTGAGTCGAGTTACAATGAGCAGTTCTTC. It yields the protein CAISESSYNEQFF.

This clonotype was seen a few times. The V call is TRBV7-9, the J call TRBJ1-6; 8 bases line up with TRBD1. Germline loops: CDR1 SEHNR, CDR2 FQNEAQ (reference sequence). The CDR3 length is 15 residues. The ends lost 1 base at V and 14 bases at J; junction bases unmatched: 10. CDR3: CASSLGGQVSETLHF. The CDR3 DNA sequence: TGTGCCAGCAGCTTAGGGGGACAGGTCTCGGAAACCCTCCACTTT.

This clonotype was picked up many times. The rearrangement links TRBV28 to TRBJ2-7; 16 positions agree with TRBD2. Germline V CDR1 and CDR2: MDHEN, SYDVKM. V shed 6 bases, J shed 0 bases, and the junction held 8 bases outside the gene matches. The CDR3 is 18 amino acids. The CDR3 loop reads CASRRPGLAGGSSYEQYF. The CDR3 region has the DNA TGTGCCAGCAGGAGACCGGGACTAGCGGGAGGGAGCTCCTACGAGCAGTACTTC.

A note on this clonotype: The germline gene is not matched at one end of the junction; a read error may be the cause. This chain connects TRBV29-1 to TRBJ1-1, with D uncertain. CDR3 size: 12 residues. The V gene's germline CDR1 is SQVTM and CDR2 ANQGSEA. The CDR3: CSVVTMNTEAIF. DNA for the CDR3: TGCAGCGTGGTAACCATGAACACTGAAGCTATCTTT.

This clonotype is medium-sized (0.01 to 0.1%) in the sample. This rearrangement joins TRBV4-1 to TRBJ2-1; 10 nucleotides align to TRBD2. Germline-derived CDR1 and CDR2 are MGHRA and YSYEKL. This CDR3 contains 17 residues. The junction had 7 bases not matched to a gene; V was cut back by 4 bases and J by 1 base. The CDR3 sequence is CASSRVAGGDSYNEQFF. Here the CDR3 DNA reads TGCGCCAGCAGCCGCGTAGCGGGAGGCGATTCCTACAATGAGCAGTTCTTC.

V and J are TRBV2 and TRBJ2-7; D is unresolved. The CDR3 is made up of 13 amino acids. The V gene lost 7 bases and the J gene lost 6 bases, with 16 bases spanning the gap. Germline values: CDR1 SNHLY, CDR2 FYNNEI. The DNA for the CDR3 is TGTGCCAGCAAACAAGATCTTGGGGTCGAGCAGTACTTC. Its translation is CASKQDLGVEQYF.

In this sample, this clonotype turned up many times. The genes are TRBV29-1 and TRBJ2-4; possibly TRBD1 for D (6 bases). There are 15 residues in the CDR3. V was shortened by 1 base and J by 4 bases, with 14 bases between the two germline ends. The V gene's germline CDR1 is SQVTM and CDR2 ANQGSEA. CDR3 sequence: CSVEGPGQPKNIQYF. The CDR3 DNA reads as TGCAGCGTTGAAGGTCCCGGACAGCCGAAAAACATTCAGTACTTC.

This clonotype was detected only a few times. This chain links TRBV7-2 with TRBJ1-1, with 8 bases lining up with TRBD1. Germline trimming cut 5 bases from V and 5 bases from J; bases unmatched to any gene: 7. Per the germline V gene, CDR1 is SGHTA and CDR2 is FQGNSA. This CDR3 comprises 14 residues. For the CDR3, the DNA is TGTGCCAGCAGCCTCGGACAGGGACGAACTGAAGCTTTCTTT. Translation: CASSLGQGRTEAFF. Full variable domain (missing parts from reference TRBV7-2 and TRBJ1-1): GAGVSQSPSNKVTEKGKDVELRCDPISGHTALYWYRQSLGQGLEFLIYFQGNSAPDKSGLPSDRFSAERTGGSVSTLTIQRTQQEDSAVYLCASSLGQGRTEAFFGQGTRLTVV.

A few counts support this clonotype. The V and J genes are TRBV4-2 and TRBJ1-6, with a weak D call TRBD1 (5 bases). V was clipped by 2 bases and J by 12 bases, with 20 bases between them. The CDR3 has 16 residues. Germline values: CDR1 LGHNA, CDR2 YNFKEQ. The CDR3 is CASSQPKAGGGEPLHF. CDR3 nucleotide sequence: TGTGCCAGCAGCCAACCGAAAGCGGGTGGGGGGGAACCCCTCCACTTT.

This clonotype was seen a handful of times. V and J are TRBV27 and TRBJ2-1; 8 bases map to TRBD2. The CDR3 length is 14 residues. Germline V gene lookup returns CDR1 MNHEY and CDR2 SMNVEV (reference sequence). Losses at the gene ends were 6 bases for V and 8 bases for J; bases not matched to a gene: 9. DNA for the CDR3: TGTGCCAGCAGACTAGCGGCAGGGTACGATGAGCAGTTCTTC. Amino acids: CASRLAAGYDEQFF.

This clonotype was observed a handful of times. DNA for the CDR3: TGTGCCAGCAGCTTAGCGGCTAGCGGGAGTTTCATCACGGAGTTCTTC. It is translated as CASSLAASGSFITEFF. The chain uses TRBV7-2 and TRBJ2-1; 10 bases fit TRBD2. V was pared by 0 bases and J by 14 bases, with 13 bases of the junction left unmatched. Germline V gene data show CDR1 as SGHTA and CDR2 as FQGNSA. This CDR3 spans 16 amino acids. Filled out from reference TRBV7-2 and TRBJ2-1, the complete variable domain reads GAGVSQSPSNKVTEKGKDVELRCDPISGHTALYWYRQSLGQGLEFLIYFQGNSAPDKSGLPSDRFSAERTGGSVSTLTIQRTQQEDSAVYLCASSLAASGSFITEFFGPGTRLTVL.

This clonotype was recorded a few times. The J gene is TRBJ2-7, the V gene TRBV19; D is ambiguous. This CDR3 has 14 residues. CDR1 and CDR2 from the germline V gene are LNHDA and SQIVND (reference sequence). Trimming shortened V by 6 bases and J by 5 bases, and 17 bases separated the two germline ends. The CDR3 coding sequence is TGTGCCAGTAGCGATACCGACTCGGCGGACGAGCAGTACTTC. Its protein is CASSDTDSADEQYF.

The V gene is TRBV12-3 or TRBV12-4, the J gene TRBJ2-7, with unresolved D. Trimming left V 1 base short and J 1 base short, with 8 bases between. The CDR3 runs 14 residues. The CDR3 nucleotides read TGTGCCAGCAGTTTAGGCGACGCTTCCTACGAGCAGTACTTC. Its protein is CASSLGDASYEQYF.

This clonotype appeared many times. Relative to the germline gene, one junction end is altered; a read error may explain this. The chain joins TRBV29-1 to TRBJ2-7; TRBD2 aligns across 8 bases. Germline values: CDR1 SQVTM, CDR2 ANQGSEA. The CDR3 loop spans 16 amino acids. CDR3 coding DNA: TGCAGAGTTGAAGATCTTTCGGGGGGGGGAATCTACGAGCAGTACTTC. Amino acids: CRVEDLSGGGIYEQYF.

The chain carries TRBV2 and TRBJ1-2, with 7 bases aligning to TRBD1. This CDR3 contains 12 residues. Germline CDR1 reads SNHLY; CDR2 reads FYNNEI. Trimming cost V 9 bases and J 7 bases; bases outside gene matches: 8. CDR3 region: CARYPTGSGYTF. The DNA for the CDR3 is TGTGCCAGATACCCGACAGGGAGTGGCTACACCTTC.